This TCR beta chain comes out of a study of Tregs in tolerant kidney transplant recipients. Study-wide results and caveats: This study did not directly address biological reproducibility.

This clone rates as medium-sized. Antigen: not known. TCRdb's copy holds only in-frame clones and misses some; the assay was immunoSEQ multiplex PCR. The sample includes 15,000 to 20,000 clones, roughly two thirds of them seen just once. Trimming removed 5 bases at V and 1 base at J, with 11 bases between. Germline lookup yields CDR1 SEHNR and CDR2 FQNEAQ (reference sequence). The CDR3 contains 14 residues. This TCR was recovered from a human donor in good health. Sequencing input: Tregs from blood cultured with allogeneic cells. This chain uses TRBV7-9 with TRBJ1-1; D is unclear. The DNA for the CDR3 is TGTGCCAGCAGCCCTCGTGGGTCGAACACTGAAGCTTTCTTT. This sequence encodes CASSPRGSNTEAFF.